The text below deals with one TCR beta chain. Its antigen specificity is not known. Base quality data are lacking; no much larger clone is found one base away. These data originate in a study of T-cell reconstitution after alpha-beta-depleted transplantation in children (dated by TCRdb to 2016 to 2018). Notes on the research overall: Using TCR repertoire profiling, the study followed T-cell immune reconstitution in a quantitative way in children after TCRalphabeta/CD19-depleted allogeneic hematopoietic cell transplantation.

Library creation used PCR. The run used an Illumina HiSeq 2500. Molecular barcoding was employed in the preparation of TCR libraries, with unique molecular identifiers being used to normalize TCRbeta repertoire quantification. Clones were called with MiXCR by TCRdb after fastp trimmed the public reads at Q25, and only in-frame beta chains were retained. Here each entry gathers all rows of one CDR3 protein and keeps the most common genes and DNA. The sample records around 410,000 distinct CDR3 sequences, approximately 11% of which are singletons. The ten top clones hold roughly 5% of the sample. V ends up 4 bases short and J 10 bases short, with an unmatched junction base count of 8. The germline V gene encodes CDR1 MGHDK and CDR2 SYGVNS. The CDR3, cysteine through phenylalanine, is 15 amino acids long. Here the CDR3 DNA is all that survives: 45 bases in frame from base 1.

The source was PBMCs from the stem cell graft donor, collected from the stem cell graft. The chain is encoded by TRBV25-1 joined to TRBJ1-6; 9 central nucleotides agree with TRBD1. This clonotype was obtained from a human donor who donated a stem cell graft to a child with acute myeloid leukemia. The CDR3 loop reads CASSAPGQGGSPLHF. The base sequence is TGTGCCAGCAGTGCGCCGGGACAGGGAGGATCACCCCTCCACTTT.